This T cell receptor (beta chain) was found in a study of control samples from healthy donors and cancer patients. CDR1 is KGHSH, CDR2 LQKENI, per germline. The CDR3 runs 13 residues. Trimming took off 6 bases at V and 6 bases at J, with 13 bases between the two ends. The table came from immunoSEQ multiplex PCR; TCRdb's copy has only in-frame clones and leaves some out. This repertoire shows around 140,000 clones, about 90% found once; its top ten account for 7.1%. The chain employs TRBV18 and TRBJ2-3; D gene unclear. The sequence came from a man aged 18 to 30 in good health. Specimen: blood. The CDR3 DNA reads TGTGCCAGCTCGCAGGCGGTGTCGGATACGCAGTATTTT. It encodes CASSQAVSDTQYF.